The 9 T cell receptor beta chains below all came from one sample that was sequenced in a study of PD-1 blockade in mismatch repair-deficient tumors. Measured with immunoSEQ multiplex PCR; TCRdb has only the in-frame clones, and not every one. Altogether approximately 63,000 clones are present, 88% being singletons, with the ten largest covering approximately 15%. Sample: peripheral blood, taken 52 weeks after starting pembrolizumab. The receptors were sampled from an adult with mismatch repair-deficient cancer.

V usage is TRBV4-3 and J usage is TRBJ2-7, with D perhaps matching TRBD1 or TRBD2 (5 bases each). Germline V gene data show CDR1 as LGHNA and CDR2 as YSLEER. The CDR3 is 17 amino acids. Trimming pared 1 base from V and 2 bases from J, leaving 18 bases between. CDR3 nucleotide sequence: TGCGCCAGCAGCCAAGCTGCAGCGGCCGACAGTCCCTACGAGCAGTACTTC. Its translation is CASSQAAAADSPYEQYF.

The rearrangement links TRBV30 to TRBJ2-5; D tentatively reads TRBD1 or TRBD2 (7 bases each). There are 14 residues in the CDR3. V lost 0 bases and J 3 bases, leaving 11 bases between the germline ends. Germline assignment: CDR1 GTSNPN and CDR2 SVGIG (reference sequence). The DNA of the CDR3 is TGTGCCTGGAGTGTCCAGGGGGGGAAAGAGACCCAGTACTTC. Translating gives CAWSVQGGKETQYF.

This clone was recorded once. The chain links TRBV21-1 to TRBJ1-5; the D call in the table, TRBD1, was not verified against the DNA. TRBV21-1 is assigned pseudogene status. The CDR3 covers 19 residues. For the CDR3, the DNA is TGTGCCAGCAGCAAGAAGCACCGGGACAGGGGGGCGAGCAATCAGCCCCAGCATTTT. Translation: CASSKKHRDRGASNQPQHF.

The CDR3 DNA sequence: TGTGCCAGTAGTCGGACCTCAACCTACGAGCAGTACTTC. Translating gives CASSRTSTYEQYF. The V call is TRBV19, the J call TRBJ2-7, with unresolved D. CDR3 length: 13 residues. V was shortened by 5 bases and J by 2 bases, with 10 bases between the two germline ends. Germline-derived CDR1 and CDR2 are LNHDA and SQIVND (reference sequence).

This chain joins TRBV30 and TRBJ1-1; D is unclear. The V gene's germline CDR1 is GTSNPN and CDR2 SVGIG (reference sequence). This CDR3 has 14 residues. V gave up 4 bases and J gave up 6 bases, with 18 bases separating them. The CDR3 coding sequence is TGTGCCTGGACGGGTCGCGGATCCTGGGCTGAAGCTTTCTTT. Translation: CAWTGRGSWAEAFF. Drawing the rest from reference TRBV30 and TRBJ1-1, the complete variable domain is SQTIHQWPATLVQPVGSPLSLECTVEGTSNPNLYWYRQAAGRGLQLLFYSVGIGQISSEVPQNLSASRPQDRQFILSSKKLLLSDSGFYLCAWTGRGSWAEAFFGQGTRLTVV.

CDR3 in amino acids: CASSERRVRYQPQHF. CDR3 in DNA: TGCGCCAGCAGTGAACGCAGGGTTAGGTATCAGCCCCAGCATTTT. The chain employs TRBV10-2 and TRBJ1-5; a weak D match, TRBD1 (5 bases). The germline V gene has CDR1 WSHSY and CDR2 SAAADI. Deletions cut 3 bases from V and 5 bases from J, with 14 bases between. The length of the CDR3 is 15 residues.

This rearrangement joins TRBV2 to TRBJ2-1, with D unresolved. The V end lost 2 bases, the J end lost 7 bases, and 3 bases lay between the germline ends. The CDR3 length is 11 residues. Per the germline V gene, CDR1 is SNHLY and CDR2 is FYNNEI. The CDR3 is CASSEWNEQFF. DNA of the CDR3: TGTGCCAGCAGTGAATGGAATGAGCAGTTCTTC.

The chain couples TRBV13 to TRBJ2-7; weak D call: TRBD2 (6 bases). This CDR3 comprises 12 residues. Looked up from germline, CDR1 is PRHDT and CDR2 is FYEKMQ (reference sequence). Trimming cost V 3 bases and J 4 bases, with 7 bases left between them. This CDR3 is CASSFGTYEQYF. The CDR3 DNA follows: TGTGCCAGCAGCTTCGGGACTTACGAGCAGTACTTC.

This chain connects TRBV7-2 to TRBJ1-3; unclear D gene. Trimming cost V 5 bases and J 0 bases, with 17 bases left between them. The CDR3 runs to 17 residues. Germline V gene lookup returns CDR1 SGHTA and CDR2 FQGNSA. As DNA, the CDR3 is TGTGCCAGCAGCCAAAGCCCCCGACCAGACTCTGGAAACACCATATATTTT. Translating it yields CASSQSPRPDSGNTIYF.